Listed below are T cell receptor beta chains from one sample, sequenced in a study of blood T cell repertoires in COVID-19. Using immunoSEQ multiplex PCR, the repertoire was profiled, and TCRdb retains in-frame clones only, with some absent. The sample shows approximately 90,000 clones, around 75% of them seen only once. Sequencing was performed on peripheral blood. All receptors come from a man between 65 and 85 years old with COVID-19, enrolled during active disease. CDR3s include the opening cysteine and the closing phenylalanine or tryptophan. The D gene is left open where the match is weak. Clone size appears in some rows only: once, few, many, or a class for an expanded clone.

size	J	D	V	DNA	CDR3
few	TRBJ2-7	TRBD2	TRBV3-1/TRBV3-2	TGTGCCAGCAGCCAAGAGACTAGCGGGGTTATGGAGCAGTACTTC	CASSQETSGVMEQYF
.	TRBJ1-3	.	TRBV11-2	TGTGCCAGCAGACCTACCAGGGGCGGTGGAAACACCATATATTTT	CASRPTRGGGNTIYF
.	TRBJ2-5	TRBD1	TRBV6-6	TGTGCCAGCAGTCAATCGTTCGGGACAGGGGTTTGGGAGACCCAGTACTTC	CASSQSFGTGVWETQYF
.	TRBJ1-2	.	TRBV7-2	TGTGCCAGCAGCTTAGTAGGTATCACAGGGACTGGCTACACCTTC	CASSLVGITGTGYTF
few	TRBJ1-6	TRBD1	TRBV5-4	TGTGCCAGCAGCTTGTTAGACAGGGGAGATTCACCCCTCCACTTT	CASSLLDRGDSPLHF
.	TRBJ2-2	.	TRBV6-5	TGTGCCAGCAGTTACTCGATTCTAACCGGGGAGCTGTTTTTT	CASSYSILTGELFF
.	TRBJ2-3	TRBD2	TRBV7-2	TGTGCCAGCAGCCGCACCCTTTACCTTAGCGGGCACACAGATACGCAGTATTTT	CASSRTLYLSGHTDTQYF
.	TRBJ2-3	.	TRBV5-4	TGTGCCAGCAGCTTGGATACCCGGAGAACAGATACGCAGTATTTT	CASSLDTRRTDTQYF
.	TRBJ1-2	.	TRBV28	TGTGCCAGCAGTTTAAACGGTTACGGTGGCTACACCTTC	CASSLNGYGGYTF
.	TRBJ1-1	.	TRBV7-3	TGTGCCAGCAGCTCCAACATGAACACTGAAGCTTTCTTT	CASSSNMNTEAFF
.	TRBJ1-5	.	TRBV7-2	TGTGCCAGCAGCTTAGAAATAGGCAGGAACAATCAGCCCCAGCATTTT	CASSLEIGRNNQPQHF
.	TRBJ2-7	.	TRBV11-3	TGTGCCAGCAGCTTGGGAGACAGGTGGATTGAGTACTTC	CASSLGDRWIEYF
.	TRBJ2-3	TRBD1	TRBV7-2	TGTGCCAGCAGCCTGCTACAGGGGGCGGGCACAGATACGCAGTATTTT	CASSLLQGAGTDTQYF
.	TRBJ2-7	TRBD2	TRBV7-8	TGTGCCAGCAGCTTCACTAGCGGGAGATCCTACGAGCAGTACTTC	CASSFTSGRSYEQYF
once	TRBJ1-6	.	TRBV25-1	TGTGCCAGCAGTGAATATGAGGGATGGAGCTCACCCCTCCACTTT	CASSEYEGWSSPLHF
.	TRBJ1-5	TRBD1	TRBV6-6	TGTGCCAGCAGTTCCACTGACAGGGGCAATCAGCCCCAGCATTTT	CASSSTDRGNQPQHF
.	TRBJ1-1	TRBD1	TRBV6-5	TGTGCCAGCAGACTGTCCGGACAGGGGGGCACTGAAGCTTTCTTT	CASRLSGQGGTEAFF
.	TRBJ2-2	TRBD1	TRBV19	TGTGCCAGTAGTATAGGGACAGGGCCTCCCACCGGGGAGCTGTTTTTT	CASSIGTGPPTGELFF
.	TRBJ1-3	TRBD1	TRBV7-9	TGTGCCAGCAGCATGGTTCGACAGGGCGCCCTAAGCTCTGGAAACACCATATATTTT	CASSMVRQGALSSGNTIYF
.	TRBJ1-1	TRBD1	TRBV29-1	TGCAGCGTTGAGGACAGGGGGCGATTTCCCGAAGCTTTCTTT	CSVEDRGRFPEAFF
.	TRBJ1-5	.	TRBV28	TGTGCCAGCAGTTTATCAGGTCAGGAATATCAGCCCCAGCATTTT	CASSLSGQEYQPQHF
.	TRBJ1-6	.	TRBV6-5	TGTGCCAGCAGTTACGATGCAGTCCATAATTCACCCCTCCACTTT	CASSYDAVHNSPLHF
.	TRBJ1-1	.	TRBV6-6	TGTGCCAGCACAGCAGGGGCGGCGGGCACTGAAGCTTTCTTT	CASTAGAAGTEAFF
.	TRBJ1-2	TRBD1	TRBV13	TGTGCCAGCAGTTCGCGGACAGGGGGGGAGTATGGCTACACCTTC	CASSSRTGGEYGYTF
.	TRBJ2-6	.	TRBV5-6	TGTGCCAGCAGCTTGGTTCAGGTGGCTGGGGCCAACGTCCTGACTTTC	CASSLVQVAGANVLTF
once	TRBJ1-2	.	TRBV6-5	TGTGCCAGCAGTTCTGAACAGGGCACCGATGGCTACACCTTC	CASSSEQGTDGYTF
.	TRBJ2-7	TRBD1	TRBV7-8	TGTGCCAGCAGCTTAGGTGGGACAGGGGTTTACGAGCAGTACTTC	CASSLGGTGVYEQYF
.	TRBJ1-2	.	TRBV4-2	TGTGCCAGCAGCCAAGCGGGGGGGCAGGGTAACTATGGCTACACCTTC	CASSQAGGQGNYGYTF
once	TRBJ1-6	.	TRBV7-2	TGTGCCAGCAGCCTGCGACAGTGGGATTCACCCCTCCACTTT	CASSLRQWDSPLHF